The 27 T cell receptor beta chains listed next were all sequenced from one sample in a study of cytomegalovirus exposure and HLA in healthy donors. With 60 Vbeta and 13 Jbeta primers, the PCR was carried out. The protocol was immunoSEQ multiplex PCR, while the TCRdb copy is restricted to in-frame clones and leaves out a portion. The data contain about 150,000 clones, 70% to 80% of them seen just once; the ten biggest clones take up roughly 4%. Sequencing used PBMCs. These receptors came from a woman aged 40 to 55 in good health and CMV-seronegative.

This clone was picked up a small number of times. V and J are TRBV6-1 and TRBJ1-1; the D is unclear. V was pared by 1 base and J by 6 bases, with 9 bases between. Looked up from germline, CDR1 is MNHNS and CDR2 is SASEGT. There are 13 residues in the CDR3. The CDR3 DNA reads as TGTGCCAGCAGTGAAGGGCCACGCCCTGAAGCTTTCTTT. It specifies CASSEGPRPEAFF.

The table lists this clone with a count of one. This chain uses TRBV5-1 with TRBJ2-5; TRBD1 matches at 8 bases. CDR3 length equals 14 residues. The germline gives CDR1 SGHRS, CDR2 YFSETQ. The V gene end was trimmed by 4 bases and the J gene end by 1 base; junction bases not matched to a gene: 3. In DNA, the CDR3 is TGCGCCAGCAGCCCACAGGGGGTCCAAGAGACCCAGTACTTC. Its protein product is CASSPQGVQETQYF.

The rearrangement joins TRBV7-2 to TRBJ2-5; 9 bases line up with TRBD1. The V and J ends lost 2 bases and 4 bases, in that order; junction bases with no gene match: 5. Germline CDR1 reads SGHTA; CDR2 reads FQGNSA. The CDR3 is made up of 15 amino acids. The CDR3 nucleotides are TGTGCCAGCAGCTTACCCGGGACAGGGCGAGAGACCCAGTACTTC. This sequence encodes CASSLPGTGRETQYF.

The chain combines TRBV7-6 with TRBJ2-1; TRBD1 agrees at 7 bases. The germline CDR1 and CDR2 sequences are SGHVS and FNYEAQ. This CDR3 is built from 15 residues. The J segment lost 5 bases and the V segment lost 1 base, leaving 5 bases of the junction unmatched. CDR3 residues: CASSLVRTGDNEQFF. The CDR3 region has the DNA TGTGCCAGCAGCTTAGTGAGGACAGGCGACAATGAGCAGTTCTTC.

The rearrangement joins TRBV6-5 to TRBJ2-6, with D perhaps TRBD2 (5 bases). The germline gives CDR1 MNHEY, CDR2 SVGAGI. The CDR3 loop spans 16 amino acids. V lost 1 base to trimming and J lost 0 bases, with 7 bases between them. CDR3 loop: CASSYYEGSGANVLTF. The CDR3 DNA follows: TGTGCCAGCAGTTACTATGAGGGCTCTGGGGCCAACGTCCTGACTTTC.

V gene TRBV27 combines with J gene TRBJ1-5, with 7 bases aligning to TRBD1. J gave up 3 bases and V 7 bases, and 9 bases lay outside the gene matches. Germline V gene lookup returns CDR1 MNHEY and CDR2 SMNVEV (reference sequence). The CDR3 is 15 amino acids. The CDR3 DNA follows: TGTGCCAGCACCACTGGACAGGTTCCCAATCAGCCCCAGCATTTT. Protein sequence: CASTTGQVPNQPQHF.

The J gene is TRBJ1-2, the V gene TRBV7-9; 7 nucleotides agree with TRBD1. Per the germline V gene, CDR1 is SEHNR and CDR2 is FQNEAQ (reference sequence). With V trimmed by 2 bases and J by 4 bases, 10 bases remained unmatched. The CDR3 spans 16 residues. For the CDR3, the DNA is TGTGCCAGCAGCTTATCTTCCCGGGGACAGAGCTATGGCTACACCTTC. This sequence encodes CASSLSSRGQSYGYTF.

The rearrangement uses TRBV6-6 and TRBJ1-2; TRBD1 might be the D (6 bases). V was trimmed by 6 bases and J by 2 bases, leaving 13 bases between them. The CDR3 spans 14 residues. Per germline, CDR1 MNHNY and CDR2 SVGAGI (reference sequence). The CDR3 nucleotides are TGTGCCAGCAGCCCGTACAGGGAAAACTATGGCTACACCTTC. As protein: CASSPYRENYGYTF.

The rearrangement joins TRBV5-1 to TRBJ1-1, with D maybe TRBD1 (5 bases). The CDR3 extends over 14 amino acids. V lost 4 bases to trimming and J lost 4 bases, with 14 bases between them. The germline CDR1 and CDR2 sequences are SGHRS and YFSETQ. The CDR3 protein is CASSAGGGTTEAFF. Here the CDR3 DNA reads TGCGCCAGCAGCGCCGGGGGGGGAACCACTGAAGCTTTCTTT.

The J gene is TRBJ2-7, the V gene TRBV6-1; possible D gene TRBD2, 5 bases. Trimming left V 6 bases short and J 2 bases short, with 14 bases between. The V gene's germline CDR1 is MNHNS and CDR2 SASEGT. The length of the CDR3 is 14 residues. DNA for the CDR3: TGTGCCAGCAGGCTAACTAGAGGTGCCTACGAGCAGTACTTC. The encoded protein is CASRLTRGAYEQYF.

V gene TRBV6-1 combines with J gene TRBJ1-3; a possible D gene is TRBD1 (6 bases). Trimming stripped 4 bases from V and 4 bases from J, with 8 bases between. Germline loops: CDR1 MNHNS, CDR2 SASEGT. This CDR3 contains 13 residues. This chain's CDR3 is CASSGTGGNTIYF. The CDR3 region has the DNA TGTGCCAGCAGTGGAACAGGGGGAAACACCATATATTTT.

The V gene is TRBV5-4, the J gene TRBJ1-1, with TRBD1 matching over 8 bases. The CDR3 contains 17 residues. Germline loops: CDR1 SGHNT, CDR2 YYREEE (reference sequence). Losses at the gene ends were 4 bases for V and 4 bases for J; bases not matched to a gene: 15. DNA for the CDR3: TGTGCCAGCAGCCCCATTTTACAGGGGGTAGGAGGCACTGAAGCTTTCTTT. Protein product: CASSPILQGVGGTEAFF. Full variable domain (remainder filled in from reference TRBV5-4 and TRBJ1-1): ETGVTQSPTHLIKTRGQQVTLRCSSQSGHNTVSWYQQALGQGPQFIFQYYREEENGRGNFPPRFSGLQFPNYSSELNVNALELDDSALYLCASSPILQGVGGTEAFFGQGTRLTVV.

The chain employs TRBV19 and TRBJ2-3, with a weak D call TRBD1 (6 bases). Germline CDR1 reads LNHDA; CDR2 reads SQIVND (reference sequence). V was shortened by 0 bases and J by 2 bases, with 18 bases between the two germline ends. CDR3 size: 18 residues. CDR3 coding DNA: TGTGCCAGTAGTATAGATCTATCAGGGGAGTCGCTCACAGATACGCAGTATTTT. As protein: CASSIDLSGESLTDTQYF.

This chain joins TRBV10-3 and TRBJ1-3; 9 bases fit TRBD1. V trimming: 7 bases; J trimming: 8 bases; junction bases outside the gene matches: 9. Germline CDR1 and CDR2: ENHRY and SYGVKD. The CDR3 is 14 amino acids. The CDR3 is CAITRDREADTIYF. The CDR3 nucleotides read TGTGCCATCACTCGGGACAGGGAGGCGGACACCATATATTTT.

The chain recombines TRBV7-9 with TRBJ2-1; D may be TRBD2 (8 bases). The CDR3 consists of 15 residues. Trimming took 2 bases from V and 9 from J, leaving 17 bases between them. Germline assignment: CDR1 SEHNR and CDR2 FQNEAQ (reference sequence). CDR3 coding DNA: TGTGCCAGCAGCTTAACCAGGGGGGGACTAGGTGAGCAGTTCTTC. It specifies CASSLTRGGLGEQFF. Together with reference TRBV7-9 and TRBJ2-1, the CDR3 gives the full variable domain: DTGVSQNPRHKITKRGQNVTFRCDPISEHNRLYWYRQTLGQGPEFLTYFQNEAQLEKSRLLSDRFSAERPKGSFSTLEIQRTEQGDSAMYLCASSLTRGGLGEQFFGPGTRLTVL.

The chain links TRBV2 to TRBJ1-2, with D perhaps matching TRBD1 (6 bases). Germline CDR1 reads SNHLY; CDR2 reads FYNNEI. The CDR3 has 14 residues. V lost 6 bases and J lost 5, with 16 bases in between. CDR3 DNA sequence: TGTGCCAGCAGGGGCACAGGGTCATCATATGGCTACACCTTC. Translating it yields CASRGTGSSYGYTF.

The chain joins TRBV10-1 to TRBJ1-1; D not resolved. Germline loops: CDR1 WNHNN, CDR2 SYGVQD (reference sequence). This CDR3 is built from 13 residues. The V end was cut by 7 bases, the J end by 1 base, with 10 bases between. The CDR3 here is CASTSNRNTEAFF. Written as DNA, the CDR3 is TGCGCCAGCACCAGTAACAGGAACACTGAAGCTTTCTTT.

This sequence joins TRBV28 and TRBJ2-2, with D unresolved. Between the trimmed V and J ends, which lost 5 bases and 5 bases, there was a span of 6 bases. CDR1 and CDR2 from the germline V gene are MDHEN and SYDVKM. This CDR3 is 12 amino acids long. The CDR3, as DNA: TGTGCCAGCAGTCCTAGGACCGGGGAGCTGTTTTTT. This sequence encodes CASSPRTGELFF.

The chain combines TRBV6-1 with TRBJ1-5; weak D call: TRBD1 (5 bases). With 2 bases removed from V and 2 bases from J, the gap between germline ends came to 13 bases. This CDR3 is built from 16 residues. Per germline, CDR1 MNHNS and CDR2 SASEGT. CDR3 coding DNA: TGTGCCAGCAGTGAATACAAAGGGGCTGGCAATCAGCCCCAGCATTTT. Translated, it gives CASSEYKGAGNQPQHF.

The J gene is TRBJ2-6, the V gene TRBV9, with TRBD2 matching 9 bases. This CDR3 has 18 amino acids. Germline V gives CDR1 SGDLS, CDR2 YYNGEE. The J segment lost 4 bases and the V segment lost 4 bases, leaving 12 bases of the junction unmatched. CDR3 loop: CASSPGTSKTIGANVLTF. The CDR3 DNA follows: TGTGCCAGCAGCCCGGGGACTAGCAAGACGATAGGGGCCAACGTCCTGACTTTC.

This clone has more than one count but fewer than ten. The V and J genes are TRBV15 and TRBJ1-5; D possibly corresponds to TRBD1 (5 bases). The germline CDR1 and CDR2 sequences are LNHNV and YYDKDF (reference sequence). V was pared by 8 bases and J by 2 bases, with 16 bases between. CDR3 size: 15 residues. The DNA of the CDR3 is TGTGCCACCGGGAGCGGGGCAGAACGCAATCAGCCCCAGCATTTT. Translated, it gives CATGSGAERNQPQHF.

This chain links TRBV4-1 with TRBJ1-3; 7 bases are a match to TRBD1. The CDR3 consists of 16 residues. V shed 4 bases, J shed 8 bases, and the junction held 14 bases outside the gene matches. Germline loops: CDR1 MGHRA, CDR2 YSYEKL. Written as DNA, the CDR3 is TGCGCCAGCAGCCTAACACCTCCTGACAGGGCGGACACCATATATTTT. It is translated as CASSLTPPDRADTIYF.

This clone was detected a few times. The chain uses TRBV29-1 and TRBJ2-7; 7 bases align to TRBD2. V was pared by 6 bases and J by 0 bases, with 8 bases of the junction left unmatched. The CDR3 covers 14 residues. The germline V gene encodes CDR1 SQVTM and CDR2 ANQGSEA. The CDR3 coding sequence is TGCAGCGTCCTAAAGGCTAGCGGCTCCTACGAGCAGTACTTC. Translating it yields CSVLKASGSYEQYF.

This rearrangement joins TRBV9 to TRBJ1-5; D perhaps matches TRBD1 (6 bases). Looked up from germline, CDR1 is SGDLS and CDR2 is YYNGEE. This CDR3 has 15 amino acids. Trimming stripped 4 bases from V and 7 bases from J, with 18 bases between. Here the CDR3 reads CASSPRRDTGQPQHF. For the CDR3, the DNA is TGTGCCAGCAGCCCTCGTCGGGACACAGGGCAGCCCCAGCATTTT. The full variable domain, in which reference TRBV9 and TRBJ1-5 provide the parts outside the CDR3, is DSGVTQTPKHLITATGQRVTLRCSPRSGDLSVYWYQQSLDQGLQFLIQYYNGEERAKGNILERFSAQQFPDLHSELNLSSLELGDSALYFCASSPRRDTGQPQHFGDGTRLSIL.

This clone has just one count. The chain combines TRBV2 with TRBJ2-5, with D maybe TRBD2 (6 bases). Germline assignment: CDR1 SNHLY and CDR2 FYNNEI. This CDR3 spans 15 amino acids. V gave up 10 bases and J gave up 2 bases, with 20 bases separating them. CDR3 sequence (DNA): TGTGCCACCCGAGGGGAACTAGCAGGTCAAGAGACCCAGTACTTC. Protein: CATRGELAGQETQYF. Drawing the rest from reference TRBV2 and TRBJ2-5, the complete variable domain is EPEVTQTPSHQVTQMGQEVILRCVPISNHLYFYWYRQILGQKVEFLVSFYNNEISEKSEIFDDQFSVERPDGSNFTLKIRSTKLEDSAMYFCATRGELAGQETQYFGPGTRLLVL.

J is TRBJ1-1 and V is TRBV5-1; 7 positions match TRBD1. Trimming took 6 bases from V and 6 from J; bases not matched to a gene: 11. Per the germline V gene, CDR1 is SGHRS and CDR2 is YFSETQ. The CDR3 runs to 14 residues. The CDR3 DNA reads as TGCGCCAGCACAGGGAAACAGGGGAGCCCTGAAGCTTTCTTT. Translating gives CASTGKQGSPEAFF.

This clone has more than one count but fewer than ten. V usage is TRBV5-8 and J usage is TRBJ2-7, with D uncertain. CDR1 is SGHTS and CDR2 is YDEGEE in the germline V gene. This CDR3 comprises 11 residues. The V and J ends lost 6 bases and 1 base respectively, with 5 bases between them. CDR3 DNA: TGTGCCAGCACCCTTTCCTACGAGCAGTACTTC. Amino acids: CASTLSYEQYF. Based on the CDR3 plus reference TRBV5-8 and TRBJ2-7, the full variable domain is EAGVTQSPTHLIKTRGQQATLRCSPISGHTSVYWYQQALGLGLQFLLWYDEGEERNRGNFPPRFSGRQFPNYSSELNVNALELEDSALYLCASTLSYEQYFGPGTRLTVT.